Reported below is one T cell receptor (beta chain). In this sample, this clonotype turned up a few times. There is no known antigen for this receptor. No quality values exist for individual bases; no much larger clone is one base distant. RNA was extracted using the RNeasy kit, and roughly 0.5 to 1 ug of the RNA was reverse transcribed with random hexamers. The immunoSEQ multiplex PCR assay, covering 54 Vbeta and 13 Jbeta segments, was used to amplify TCR beta CDR3 regions. PCR amplification bias was corrected using a synthetic template baseline for primer optimization and computational correction. On the authors' methods: Only productive sequences were kept, with reads annotated to V, D and J genes according to IMGT and analyzed in immunoSEQ Analyzer. Clonality was computed as one minus Shannon entropy normalized by log2 of the number of productive unique sequences. Public and private clones were assessed among the 100 most prevalent clones of each patient and control. A clone was defined as Susac-specific if it was absent from the healthy and MS cohorts, from 1052 published viral clones and from other ImmuneACCESS disease sequences. TCRdb reworked the public reads: Q25 trimming with fastp, MiXCR clone assembly, productive beta chains retained. Rows with a matching CDR3 protein are joined into one entry that keeps the most common DNA and genes. TCRdb assigned the V and J calls; the authors' analysis was not used. The sample yields some 120,000 distinct CDR3 sequences; nearly 95% were counted once. The ten largest account for roughly 0.12% of the sample.

Deletion took 4 bases off V and 4 bases off J, with a span of 10 bases between the germline ends. According to the germline V gene, CDR1 reads SGHTA and CDR2 reads FQGNSA. Its CDR3 holds 13 amino acids, cysteine through phenylalanine. Only the CDR3 part of the read is kept: 39 bases, read in frame from the first base. Peripheral blood CD8+ and CD4+ T cells from healthy donors, Susac syndrome patients and multiple sclerosis patients were profiled using high-throughput TCR beta sequencing. Healthy donors were age- and sex-matched controls. Bulk CD8+ and CD4+ T cells were purified by magnetic negative isolation, while CD8+ TEMRA cells were enriched using FACS. Blood was drawn into EDTA tubes, processed within 24 hours, and PBMCs were isolated by density gradient centrifugation. PBMCs destined for TCR sequencing were cryopreserved in liquid nitrogen and later thawed in a 37 °C water bath. The sorted or isolated CD4+, CD8+ and CD8+ TEMRA cells had a purity of 90% or higher.

This specimen comes from a study of CD8 T cells in Susac syndrome (dated by TCRdb to the late 2010s). Turning to the overall study: The study used repertoire sequencing to test whether antigen drove CD8+ T cell activation and differentiation in Susac syndrome. The research as a whole found: The TCR sequencing and HLA analysis was acknowledged to have included a relatively small number of individuals.

What was sequenced was CD4+ T cells from PBMCs. The V and J genes are TRBV7-2 and TRBJ2-5; the D segment might be TRBD1 or TRBD2, since each matches 6 bases. This sequence originates from a human donor in good health. Here the CDR3 is given as CASSSGAGETQYF. The bases are TGTGCCAGCAGCTCGGGGGCCGGAGAGACCCAGTACTTC.